This entry lists 32 T cell receptor beta chains sequenced from one sample in a study of blood T cells in healthy people across ages. Primed by a sample-barcoded 5' primer and a J-beta primer mix, a second PCR proceeded for roughly 7 to 11 cycles. TCRdb fed the 5' RACE reads into MiXCR, producing one record per CDR3 protein. Found here are 800,000 to 950,000 distinct CDR3 sequences, roughly 48% of them singletons; the top ten hold 10% to 15%. Material: blood. The receptors stem from a man aged 30 to 45 in good health.

This clonotype has at least ten counts. The chain joins TRBV5-1 to TRBJ2-1; D uncertain. Trimming stripped 0 bases from V and 11 bases from J, with 6 bases between. CDR1 is SGHRS, CDR2 YFSETQ, per germline. The CDR3 length is 11 residues. The CDR3: CASSLGGKQFF. Here the CDR3 DNA reads TGCGCCAGCAGCTTGGGGGGTAAGCAGTTCTTC.

This rearrangement joins TRBV20-1 to TRBJ1-1; tentative D call: TRBD1 (5 bases). There are 19 residues in the CDR3. Trimming took 2 bases from V and 3 from J, leaving 28 bases between them. Germline values: CDR1 DFQATT, CDR2 SNEGSKA (reference sequence). CDR3 nucleotide sequence: TGCAGTGCTAGAACAAAAGACAGCGACCAAGGGAATGTGTACACTGAAGCTTTCTTT. Translating it yields CSARTKDSDQGNVYTEAFF.

This clonotype was detected ten times or more. At one end the junction does not follow the germline gene, possibly because of a read error. The chain is built from TRBV7-7 and TRBJ2-3, with a weak D call TRBD2 (5 bases). CDR3 size: 14 residues. Germline CDR1 is SSHAT and CDR2 is FNYEAQ (reference sequence). For the CDR3, the DNA is TGTGCTAGCAGCTTAGGACGGCGGGCAGATACGCAGTATTTT. Its translation: CASSLGRRADTQYF.

This clonotype has only one observation. This chain links TRBV6-1 with TRBJ1-6, with 9 bases fitting TRBD1. Germline V gives CDR1 MNHNS, CDR2 SASEGT. With V trimmed by 2 bases and J by 10 bases, 9 bases remained unmatched. The CDR3 is made up of 16 amino acids. The CDR3: CASSESLWDRVSPLHF. In nucleotides, the CDR3 is TGTGCCAGCAGTGAATCCCTTTGGGACAGGGTCTCACCCCTCCACTTT.

This chain connects TRBV3-1 to TRBJ2-7, with D unclear. The J call may be mistaken, given a closer DNA end match to TRBJ2-5. The CDR3 is 14 amino acids. CDR1 is LGHDT, CDR2 YNNKEL, per germline (reference sequence). The CDR3 spells CASSHRVEQETQYF. The CDR3 DNA sequence: TGTGCCAGCAGCCACCGCGTGGAGCAAGAGACCCAGTACTTC.

The CDR3 bases are TGTGCCGTTCGGACAGGCCCGCAAGAGACCCAGTACTTC. This translates into CAVRTGPQETQYF. The chain uses TRBV25-1 and TRBJ2-5; 7 bases match TRBD1. The CDR3 spans 13 residues. In germline, CDR1 is MGHDK, CDR2 SYGVNS. After removal of 11 bases from V and 2 bases from J, the junction contained 8 bases not matched to a gene.

This clonotype was picked up a small number of times. The chain joins TRBV29-1 to TRBJ2-1; D may correspond to TRBD1 or TRBD2 (7 bases each). Germline V lookup: CDR1 SQVTM, CDR2 ANQGSEA. This CDR3 comprises 15 residues. Trimming cost V 2 bases and J 1 base, with 12 bases left between them. The CDR3: CSVESGGGSYNEQFF. For the CDR3, the DNA is TGCAGCGTTGAATCAGGGGGGGGGTCCTACAATGAGCAGTTCTTC.

The rearrangement uses TRBV12-3 or TRBV12-4 and TRBJ2-1; D is unresolved. Between the trimmed V and J ends, which lost 0 bases and 8 bases, there was a span of 11 bases. This CDR3 has 14 residues. CDR3 coding DNA: TGTGCCAGCAGTTTAGCGGTGACGGGCTATGAGCAGTTCTTC. Translated: CASSLAVTGYEQFF.

There are a few counts of this clonotype. This rearrangement joins TRBV20-1 to TRBJ2-1, with D unresolved. The CDR3 is 15 amino acids. The germline V gene has CDR1 DFQATT and CDR2 SNEGSKA (reference sequence). V was shortened by 0 bases and J by 4 bases, with 13 bases between the two germline ends. The CDR3 DNA reads TGCAGTGCTAGAGAGCCCATCCGCAGGTACAATGAGCAGTTCTTC. Translation: CSAREPIRRYNEQFF.

This clonotype was seen a handful of times. The chain joins TRBV20-1 to TRBJ2-5; D is unresolved. The CDR3 extends over 13 amino acids. V was cut by 5 bases and J by 3 bases, with 13 bases left in between. In germline, CDR1 is DFQATT, CDR2 SNEGSKA (reference sequence). The CDR3 DNA reads TGCAGTGCTTCGAAGGCCTACGAAGAGACCCAGTACTTC. Translated: CSASKAYEETQYF.

V gene TRBV20-1 combines with J gene TRBJ2-2; D is ambiguous. The CDR3 length is 14 residues. V was clipped by 0 bases and J by 4 bases, with 9 bases between them. Germline V lookup: CDR1 DFQATT, CDR2 SNEGSKA (reference sequence). The CDR3 region is CSARDQSSTGELFF. CDR3 nucleotide sequence: TGCAGTGCTAGAGATCAGAGCTCCACCGGGGAGCTGTTTTTT.

The chain couples TRBV4-2 to TRBJ2-1; 13 bases line up with TRBD2. Trimming removed 1 base from V and 9 bases from J; junction bases left unmatched: 3. The CDR3 spans 15 residues. Germline V gene lookup returns CDR1 LGHNA and CDR2 YNFKEQ. CDR3 loop: CASSQGLAGGFEQFF. The CDR3 bases are TGTGCCAGCAGCCAAGGACTAGCGGGGGGCTTTGAGCAGTTCTTC.

This clonotype was detected a few times. One end of the junction does not line up with germline, which may come from a read error. This rearrangement joins TRBV7-9 to TRBJ1-2, with D tentatively TRBD1 (5 bases). The CDR3 is 13 residues long. Germline V gene sequence: CDR1 SEHNR, CDR2 FQNEAQ (reference sequence). DNA of the CDR3: TGCGCCAGCAGCCTCGGACAAACCTATGGCTACACCTTC. Translated: CASSLGQTYGYTF.

In its sample, this clonotype was seen a few times. This chain connects TRBV5-1 to TRBJ2-1, with TRBD2 identical over 11 bases. The CDR3 is 14 residues long. Trimming removed 3 bases from V and 9 bases from J; junction bases left unmatched: 5. CDR1 and CDR2 from the germline V gene are SGHRS and YFSETQ. Here the CDR3 reads CASSSSGGSGEQFF. CDR3 DNA sequence: TGCGCCAGCAGCTCTAGCGGGGGGTCCGGTGAGCAGTTCTTC.

V and J are TRBV29-1 and TRBJ1-2; possible D gene TRBD1, 5 bases. V lost 3 bases to trimming and J lost 2 bases, with 10 bases between them. The germline gives CDR1 SQVTM, CDR2 ANQGSEA. This CDR3 is built from 13 residues. The CDR3 reads CSVEAKGNYGYTF. The DNA for the CDR3 is TGCAGCGTTGAGGCCAAGGGGAACTATGGCTACACCTTC. The variable domain in full, completed from reference TRBV29-1 and TRBJ1-2, reads SAVISQKPSRDICQRGTSLTIQCQVDSQVTMMFWYRQQPGQSLTLIATANQGSEATYESGFVIDKFPISRPNLTFSTLTVSNMSPEDSSIYLCSVEAKGNYGYTFGSGTRLTVV.

The chain combines TRBV11-2 with TRBJ2-5; D possibly corresponds to TRBD2 (5 bases). Trimming took 5 bases from V and 0 from J, leaving 10 bases between them. CDR3 length: 14 residues. Germline CDR1 and CDR2: SGHAT and FQNNGV. CDR3 nucleotide sequence: TGTGCCAGCAGCCTGGGCGGGTACCAAGAGACCCAGTACTTC. Translating gives CASSLGGYQETQYF.

As for this clonotype: A much larger clone is a single base away; this may be a read error. The chain combines TRBV6-5 with TRBJ2-5; D not certain. This CDR3 region has 11 residues. The V gene lost 7 bases and the J gene lost 7 bases, with 10 bases spanning the gap. CDR1 MNHEY and CDR2 SVGAGI come from the germline V gene. CDR3 in amino acids: CASTLKGTQYF. As DNA, the CDR3 is TGTGCCAGCACCTTAAAAGGGACCCAGTACTTC.

The J gene is TRBJ1-1, the V gene TRBV4-2; TRBD1 is a possible D gene (5 bases). The CDR3 consists of 14 residues. The ends were cut back, 4 bases at V and 6 bases at J, with 15 bases in the middle. Germline lookup yields CDR1 LGHNA and CDR2 YNFKEQ. CDR3 in amino acids: CASSPGGGRPEAFF. CDR3 nucleotide sequence: TGTGCCAGCAGCCCTGGGGGGGGTAGGCCTGAAGCTTTCTTT.

This clonotype was observed a handful of times. The chain is built from TRBV5-1 and TRBJ1-1; tentatively, D is TRBD1 (6 bases). V was pared by 0 bases and J by 4 bases, with 7 bases between. The CDR3 is 13 amino acids. CDR1 is SGHRS, CDR2 YFSETQ, per germline. The CDR3 region has the DNA TGCGCCAGCAGCTTGGACAGGGCCACTGAAGCTTTCTTT. Its protein is CASSLDRATEAFF. Variable domain in full (rest from reference TRBV5-1 and TRBJ1-1): KAGVTQTPRYLIKTRGQQVTLSCSPISGHRSVSWYQQTPGQGLQFLFEYFSETQRNKGNFPGRFSGRQFSNSRSEMNVSTLELGDSALYLCASSLDRATEAFFGQGTRLTVV.

Concerning this clonotype itself: With a much larger clone just one base away, this may be a read error. The CDR3 coding sequence is TGTGCCAGCAGTTTACGGACTAGCGGGGGTTTTAACAATGAGCAGTTCTTC. Amino acid sequence: CASSLRTSGGFNNEQFF. The gene calls are TRBV27 and TRBJ2-1; TRBD2 aligns across 13 bases. This CDR3 has 17 amino acids. CDR1 MNHEY and CDR2 SMNVEV come from the germline V gene (reference sequence). Losses at the gene ends were 2 bases for V and 5 bases for J; bases not matched to a gene: 6.

The V gene is TRBV7-9, the J gene TRBJ1-2; D gene uncertain. The CDR3 runs to 12 residues. V lost 1 base, J lost 7 bases, and 7 bases lay in between. Looked up from germline, CDR1 is SEHNR and CDR2 is FQNEAQ (reference sequence). CDR3 residues: CASSLESGGYTF. DNA of the CDR3: TGTGCCAGCAGCTTAGAAAGCGGTGGCTACACCTTC.

The J gene is TRBJ2-1, the V gene TRBV20-1; D is uncertain. The CDR3 runs to 15 residues. Germline V gene sequence: CDR1 DFQATT, CDR2 SNEGSKA (reference sequence). Trimming stripped 6 bases from V and 0 bases from J, with 15 bases between. As DNA, the CDR3 is TGCAGTGCCGCTTCCGGCCCAAGCTCCTACAATGAGCAGTTCTTC. Translated, it gives CSAASGPSSYNEQFF.

Many counts were recorded for this clonotype. CDR3 region: CASSKKETQYF. For the CDR3, the DNA is TGTGCCAGCAGCAAAAAAGAGACCCAGTACTTC. This chain joins TRBV7-9 and TRBJ2-5; D is uncertain. Germline assignment: CDR1 SEHNR and CDR2 FQNEAQ (reference sequence). This CDR3 has 11 residues. The ends were cut back, 5 bases at V and 3 bases at J, with 4 bases in the middle.

This clonotype turned up a few times. The V call is TRBV20-1, the J call TRBJ1-1, with D unresolved. Trimming took off 6 bases at V and 1 base at J, with 18 bases between the two ends. The germline V gene has CDR1 DFQATT and CDR2 SNEGSKA (reference sequence). The length of the CDR3 is 15 residues. For the CDR3, the DNA is TGCAGTGCCCCCACGCCCCGAGAGGGGAACACTGAAGCTTTCTTT. Its protein is CSAPTPREGNTEAFF.

This sequence joins TRBV10-3 and TRBJ2-7, with 9 bases fitting TRBD1. The ends lost 3 bases at V and 4 bases at J; junction bases unmatched: 10. The CDR3 runs to 16 residues. Germline V gene data show CDR1 as ENHRY and CDR2 as SYGVKD. CDR3 sequence reads: CAISELGQGRQYEQYF. The DNA for the CDR3 is TGTGCCATCAGTGAACTGGGACAGGGAAGACAGTACGAGCAGTACTTC.

The chain recombines TRBV6-6 with TRBJ2-1, with a tentative D call TRBD1 (6 bases). Germline CDR1 and CDR2: MNHNY and SVGAGI (reference sequence). The CDR3 length is 14 residues. Trimming took 4 bases from V and 13 from J, leaving 20 bases between them. CDR3 nucleotides: TGTGCCAGCAGTTCCACTCGACAGGATGGGGTACAGTTCTTC. Protein: CASSSTRQDGVQFF.

This chain uses TRBV7-3 with TRBJ2-3; the match to TRBD2 covers 8 bases. This CDR3 is built from 14 residues. The ends lost 5 bases at V and 6 bases at J; junction bases unmatched: 7. Germline V lookup: CDR1 SGHTA, CDR2 FQGTGA. CDR3: CASSPIRGGDTQYF. The DNA for the CDR3 is TGTGCCAGCAGCCCCATTCGGGGGGGCGATACGCAGTATTTT.

This clonotype was found a few times. This chain links TRBV27 with TRBJ1-1; 7 nucleotides line up with TRBD1. The germline gives CDR1 MNHEY, CDR2 SMNVEV (reference sequence). CDR3 size: 15 residues. With V trimmed by 6 bases and J by 3 bases, 10 bases remained unmatched. CDR3 DNA sequence: TGTGCCAGCAGGAAACAGGGGCCCCTTCACACTGAAGCTTTCTTT. It yields the protein CASRKQGPLHTEAFF.

This sequence joins TRBV4-1 and TRBJ2-3, with 8 positions matching TRBD2. The J segment lost 3 bases and the V segment lost 4 bases, leaving 15 bases of the junction unmatched. This CDR3 has 18 residues. Germline assignment: CDR1 MGHRA and CDR2 YSYEKL. The CDR3 DNA is TGCGCCAGCAGCCCCCGGGGCAGTAAAGCGGGGGAAACAGATACGCAGTATTTT. Amino acid sequence: CASSPRGSKAGETDTQYF.

In this sample, this clonotype turned up a few times. The genes are TRBV6-6 and TRBJ2-3; 13 bases agree with TRBD2. CDR1 and CDR2 from the germline V gene are MNHNY and SVGAGI (reference sequence). The V segment lost 5 bases and the J segment 6 bases; nucleotides outside the gene matches: 8. The CDR3 extends over 16 amino acids. The CDR3 sequence: CASSDQLAGGRDTQYF. The CDR3 coding sequence is TGTGCCAGCAGTGACCAACTAGCGGGGGGGCGTGATACGCAGTATTTT.

In regard to this clonotype: A read error may produce the germline difference seen at one junction end. V usage is TRBV28 and J usage is TRBJ2-7; tentatively, D is TRBD1 or TRBD2 (5 bases each). CDR1 MDHEN and CDR2 SYDVKM come from the germline V gene. The CDR3 is 15 amino acids. The CDR3 coding sequence is TGTGTCAGCAGTGTCCGGGACCGCCGCAGCTACGAGCAGTACTTC. Translated, it gives CVSSVRDRRSYEQYF. The full variable domain, with the rest looked up from reference TRBV28 and TRBJ2-7, is DVKVTQSSRYLVKRTGEKVFLECVQDMDHENMFWYRQDPGLGLRLIYFSYDVKMKEKGDIPEGYSVSREKKERFSLILESASTNQTSMYLCVSSVRDRRSYEQYFGPGTRLTVT.

The chain links TRBV24-1 to TRBJ2-3, with D tentatively TRBD1 or TRBD2 (5 bases each). This CDR3 spans 16 amino acids. V was pared by 4 bases and J by 2 bases, with 15 bases between. Per germline, CDR1 KGHDR and CDR2 SFDVKD. This CDR3 is CATSDPAGTITDTQYF. The CDR3 DNA sequence: TGTGCCACCAGTGACCCAGCCGGGACCATCACAGATACGCAGTATTTT.